This T cell receptor (beta chain) stems from a study of cytomegalovirus exposure and HLA in healthy donors. Across the study: Counted in an early data release were about 86 million unique TCRs from HLA-typed donors.

Germline V gives CDR1 WNHNN, CDR2 SYGVQD (reference sequence). The CDR3 length is 15 residues. Trimming took 2 bases from V and 3 from J; bases not matched to a gene: 4. With 60 Vbeta and 13 Jbeta primers, the PCR was carried out. Clones were read by immunoSEQ multiplex PCR, and TCRdb kept only the in-frame ones, dropping some. The sample contains 200,000 to 250,000 clones, approximately 82% of which appear only once. The clonotype was recovered from a man aged 18 to 30 in good health and CMV-seronegative. Material: PBMCs. The V and J genes are TRBV10-1 and TRBJ1-2; 9 bases line up with TRBD1. The CDR3, as DNA: TGCGCCAGCAGTGAGAACAGGGGGCGGTACTATGGCTACACCTTC. Translating gives CASSENRGRYYGYTF.